The source of this TCR beta chain is a study of PD-L1 blockade in urothelial cancer. Study at large: Investigators checked blood 3 weeks (second dose) and 6 weeks after treatment start.

Study-wide results and limits: Patients with durable benefit had greater blood expansion of tumor-associated TCR clones 3 weeks into treatment.

V shed 4 bases, J shed 6 bases, and the junction held 4 bases outside the gene matches. The CDR3 has 15 residues. The V gene's germline CDR1 is SGHTA and CDR2 FQGNSA. Details on this clone: The target antigen is unknown.

Repertoires were generated with immunoSEQ multiplex PCR, while TCRdb's copy carries only in-frame clones and drops some. This sample has roughly 24,000 clones, with approximately 86% found just once. Enrolled patients showed locally advanced or metastatic urothelial carcinoma. This TCR derives from a man aged 55 to 70 with urothelial cancer. Sequenced here: PBMCs, sampled around atezolizumab (anti-PD-L1) treatment. V is TRBV7-2 and J is TRBJ2-1; 12 nucleotides line up with TRBD2. CDR3 residues: CASSSLAGGLNEQFF. In DNA form, the CDR3 reads TGTGCCAGCAGCTCCCTAGCGGGGGGGCTCAATGAGCAGTTCTTC. Drawing the rest from reference TRBV7-2 and TRBJ2-1, the complete variable domain is GAGVSQSPSNKVTEKGKDVELRCDPISGHTALYWYRQSLGQGLEFLIYFQGNSAPDKSGLPSDRFSAERTGGSVSTLTIQRTQQEDSAVYLCASSSLAGGLNEQFFGPGTRLTVL.